This passage covers 15 T cell receptor beta chains from one sample sequenced in a study of cytomegalovirus exposure and HLA in healthy donors (TCRdb year 2017). The library was prepared using the immunoSEQ multiplex PCR assay. The multiplex PCR relied on a mix of 60 forward primers for TCR Vbeta segments and 13 reverse primers for TCR Jbeta segments. TCRdb retrieved this table from immuneACCESS and kept in-frame rearrangements only. Not all clones are present; in checked studies, unresolved V genes account for under half, and no reason is known for the remainder. The sample table contains 150,000 to 200,000 clones; only one count was recorded for about 81% of them. Of the sample, 2.5% to 3.5% falls within the top ten clones. Specimen: PBMCs. These receptors came from a woman aged 45-59 years in good health and CMV-seropositive.

The rearrangement uses TRBV18 and TRBJ1-6; tentative D call: TRBD1 (6 bases). CDR3 length: 14 residues. V lost 11 bases and J 4 bases, leaving 15 bases between the germline ends. Germline-derived CDR1 and CDR2 are KGHSH and LQKENI. This CDR3 reads CALGGGGYNSPLHF. Here the CDR3 DNA reads TGTGCCCTAGGCGGGGGCGGTTATAATTCACCCCTCCACTTT.

This clone has a handful of counts. This chain connects TRBV29-1 to TRBJ2-3; TRBD1 agrees at 8 bases. The CDR3 extends over 13 amino acids. Germline V gene lookup returns CDR1 SQVTM and CDR2 ANQGSEA. CDR3 bases: TGCAGTCATGGGCAGGGGGCATTGGATACGCAGTATTTT. This sequence encodes CSHGQGALDTQYF.

The V gene is TRBV5-5, the J gene TRBJ2-7; the D gene is possibly TRBD2 (6 bases). This CDR3 has 14 residues. Per the germline V gene, CDR1 is SGHKS and CDR2 is YYEKEE (reference sequence). V shed 2 bases and J shed 4 bases, with 13 bases lying between them. The CDR3 bases are TGTGCCAGCAGCTTTTACGGGGGAACATACGAGCAGTACTTC. This gives the protein CASSFYGGTYEQYF.

This clone was counted between two and nine times. The chain combines TRBV5-1 with TRBJ2-3; D perhaps matches TRBD2 (5 bases). The germline V gene encodes CDR1 SGHRS and CDR2 YFSETQ. V was clipped by 4 bases and J by 4 bases, with 13 bases between them. The CDR3 sequence is 14 residues long. CDR3 in amino acids: CASSPASQADTQYF. CDR3 in DNA: TGCGCCAGCAGCCCGGCTAGCCAGGCAGATACGCAGTATTTT.

This clone was recorded once. The rearrangement uses TRBV25-1 and TRBJ2-1, with D possibly matching TRBD2 (5 bases). Germline V gene data show CDR1 as MGHDK and CDR2 as SYGVNS. The V end lost 3 bases, the J end lost 7 bases, and 13 bases lay between the germline ends. The CDR3 runs 14 residues. CDR3 sequence reads: CASSDARGRNEQFF. CDR3 in DNA: TGTGCCAGCAGTGACGCCCGAGGGAGAAATGAGCAGTTCTTC.

The genes are TRBV19 and TRBJ1-2; 9 nucleotides agree with TRBD1. The CDR3 covers 15 residues. Trimming cost V 3 bases and J 4 bases; bases outside gene matches: 6. Germline CDR1 and CDR2: LNHDA and SQIVND (reference sequence). CDR3 residues: CASSIQQGATYGYTF. CDR3 bases: TGTGCCAGTAGTATCCAACAGGGGGCTACCTATGGCTACACCTTC.

This clone came up a few times. V usage is TRBV2 and J usage is TRBJ1-2, with D maybe TRBD1 (5 bases). The V end lost 4 bases, the J end lost 9 bases, and 15 bases lay between the germline ends. CDR1 is SNHLY, CDR2 FYNNEI, per germline. This CDR3 is 13 amino acids long. Written as DNA, the CDR3 is TGTGCCAGCAGTGTTGGCAGGGATGGTAGCTACACCTTC. It is translated as CASSVGRDGSYTF.

The rearrangement uses TRBV6-1 and TRBJ2-5, with 8 bases lining up with TRBD1. Near its end, the DNA agrees better with TRBJ2-7, so the J call may be wrong. The length of the CDR3 is 15 residues. Germline V gene sequence: CDR1 MNHNS, CDR2 SASEGT. The DNA of the CDR3 is TGTGCCAGCAGCGTCCGGACAGGGAGTTTCTACGAGCAGTACTTC. Protein product: CASSVRTGSFYEQYF.

This chain links TRBV4-2 with TRBJ2-7; 8 nucleotides line up with TRBD1. The CDR3 runs 14 residues. Unmatched junction bases numbered 3, after V lost 1 base and J lost 4 bases. Germline V gene sequence: CDR1 LGHNA, CDR2 YNFKEQ. CDR3 region: CASSQGTGRYEQYF. As DNA, the CDR3 is TGTGCCAGCAGCCAAGGGACAGGGAGATACGAGCAGTACTTC.

The DNA for the CDR3 is TGTGCCAGCAGCTTAGGGACAGGGGGCAGTGAAAAACTGTTTTTT. As protein: CASSLGTGGSEKLFF. V gene TRBV6-5 combines with J gene TRBJ1-4; 12 nucleotides agree with TRBD1. Losses at the gene ends were 6 bases for V and 7 bases for J; bases not matched to a gene: 6. The CDR3 sequence is 15 residues long. Per germline, CDR1 MNHEY and CDR2 SVGAGI.

This clone was found a few times. The chain couples TRBV5-1 to TRBJ1-1; 8 positions agree with TRBD1. With V trimmed by 0 bases and J by 2 bases, 3 bases remained unmatched. The CDR3 is made up of 15 amino acids. Germline loops: CDR1 SGHRS, CDR2 YFSETQ. The CDR3 coding sequence is TGCGCCAGCAGCTTGGCCGCAGGGGGCAACACTGAAGCTTTCTTT. This sequence encodes CASSLAAGGNTEAFF.

CDR3 in DNA: TGTGCCAGCAGCCGGAGCGGGACCACTGAAGCTTTCTTT. Its translation: CASSRSGTTEAFF. This sequence joins TRBV11-1 and TRBJ1-1; tentatively, D is TRBD1 (5 bases). The CDR3 length is 13 residues. V lost 5 bases, J lost 4 bases, and 11 bases lay in between. In germline, CDR1 is SGHAT, CDR2 FQDESV (reference sequence).

V gene TRBV9 combines with J gene TRBJ2-1; possible D gene TRBD2, 7 bases. From germline, CDR1 is SGDLS and CDR2 YYNGEE. V lost 0 bases and J 6 bases, leaving 16 bases between the germline ends. This CDR3 contains 16 residues. CDR3 loop: CASSVAIRGARNEQFF. The CDR3 bases are TGTGCCAGCAGCGTAGCTATACGGGGGGCCCGCAATGAGCAGTTCTTC.

The CDR3 here is CASSLGLAGSQGTQYF. The CDR3 DNA follows: TGTGCCAGCAGCTTGGGGCTAGCGGGGTCCCAAGGCACGCAGTATTTT. This chain links TRBV5-5 with TRBJ2-3; 9 bases match TRBD2. V lost 0 bases, J lost 9 bases, and 11 bases stayed unmatched. CDR1 and CDR2 from the germline V gene are SGHKS and YYEKEE (reference sequence). This CDR3 comprises 16 residues.

This clone is a singleton in its sample. The rearrangement uses TRBV7-3 and TRBJ2-1; D may be TRBD2 (5 bases). Germline CDR1 is SGHTA and CDR2 is FQGTGA. Trimming removed 8 bases at V and 7 bases at J, with 24 bases between. CDR3 length equals 16 residues. DNA of the CDR3: TGTGCCAGCGCTCTGGACTTGCGGAAAGAAGGAAATGAGCAGTTCTTC. It translates to CASALDLRKEGNEQFF.